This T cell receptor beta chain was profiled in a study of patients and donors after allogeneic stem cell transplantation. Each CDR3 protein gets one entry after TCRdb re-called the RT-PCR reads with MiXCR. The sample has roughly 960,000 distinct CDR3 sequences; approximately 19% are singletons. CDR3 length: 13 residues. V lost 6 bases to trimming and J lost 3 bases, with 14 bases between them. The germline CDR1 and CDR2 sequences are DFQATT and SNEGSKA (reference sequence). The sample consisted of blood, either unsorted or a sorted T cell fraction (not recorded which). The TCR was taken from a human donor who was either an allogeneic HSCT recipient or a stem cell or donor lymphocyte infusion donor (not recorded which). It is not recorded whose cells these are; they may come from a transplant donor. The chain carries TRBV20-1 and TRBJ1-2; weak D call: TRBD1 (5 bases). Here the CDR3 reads CSAAHGDDYGYTF. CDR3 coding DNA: TGCAGTGCGGCTCACGGGGACGACTATGGCTACACCTTC.